This T cell receptor beta chain emerged from a study of post-analysis software for immune sequencing data. The CDR3 loop spans 15 amino acids. Study-wide points: When patients were compared with controls, five TRBV segments were more frequent, TRBV5-6, TRBV5-1 and TRBV20-1 among them. Samples from a shared batch, those prepared together, strongly co-clustered by F measure.

The authors incorporated unique molecular identifiers into the TCR beta cDNA libraries. TCRdb called the PCR reads again in MiXCR, with one record for every CDR3 protein. The sample lists about 810,000 distinct CDR3 sequences; approximately 57% were seen once. In the case of this clonotype: The antigen is unknown. A read error may produce the germline difference seen at one junction end.

The specimen sequenced was blood. The chain carries TRBV12-3 or TRBV12-4 and TRBJ2-5; TRBD1 matches at 8 bases. The TCR was taken from a girl aged 10 to 17 with multiple sclerosis. The CDR3: CASSGVSGGGETHYF. The DNA for the CDR3 is TGTGCCAGCAGCGGGGTTTCAGGGGGCGGAGAGACCCATTACTTC.